One and the same sample provided the 16 T cell receptor beta chains below, sequenced in a study of blood T cell repertoires in COVID-19. Produced via immunoSEQ multiplex PCR; TCRdb's table is partial and in-frame only. The sample has over 200,000 clones; approximately 89% are singletons. Sample: peripheral blood. Every receptor here comes from a woman aged 40 to 55 with acute or convalescent COVID-19.

This chain joins TRBV11-1 and TRBJ2-3; TRBD1 might be the D (6 bases). This CDR3 is built from 15 residues. The V end lost 8 bases, the J end lost 0 bases, and 15 bases lay between the germline ends. The germline V gene encodes CDR1 SGHAT and CDR2 FQDESV (reference sequence). CDR3 sequence reads: CASGTTGYSTDTQYF. The CDR3 DNA sequence: TGTGCCAGCGGCACGACAGGATATAGCACAGATACGCAGTATTTT.

This clone was detected only once. The chain has TRBV6-5 and TRBJ2-2; D not resolved. This CDR3 has 14 amino acids. Germline-derived CDR1 and CDR2 are MNHEY and SVGAGI. Trimming took off 4 bases at V and 0 bases at J, with 6 bases between the two ends. The CDR3 loop is CASSLVANTGELFF. The CDR3 nucleotides read TGTGCCAGCAGTTTAGTCGCGAACACCGGGGAGCTGTTTTTT.

The chain combines TRBV5-1 with TRBJ1-6; TRBD1 aligns across 8 bases. The CDR3 contains 14 residues. The germline CDR1 and CDR2 sequences are SGHRS and YFSETQ. V shed 3 bases and J 7 bases; nucleotides not matched to a gene: 3. CDR3 DNA: TGCGCCAGCAGCTCGGACAGGGAAAATTCACCCCTCCACTTT. Its protein is CASSSDRENSPLHF.

The rearrangement uses TRBV30 and TRBJ2-3, with 11 bases matching TRBD2. The CDR3 sequence is 15 residues long. Germline CDR1 is GTSNPN and CDR2 is SVGIG (reference sequence). After removal of 4 bases from V and 3 bases from J, the junction contained 6 bases not matched to a gene. Written as DNA, the CDR3 is TGTGCCTGGATAGCGGGGGGGCCTTCGACAGATACGCAGTATTTT. It specifies CAWIAGGPSTDTQYF.

The chain uses TRBV5-6 and TRBJ1-2; D not certain. V was pared by 2 bases and J by 0 bases, with 17 bases between. The CDR3 sequence is 17 residues long. Germline assignment: CDR1 SGHDT and CDR2 YYEEEE. CDR3 coding DNA: TGTGCCAGCAGCTTAAGATTTACAGATCCTACTAACTATGGCTACACCTTC. Translation: CASSLRFTDPTNYGYTF.

This chain joins TRBV19 and TRBJ2-3; D is possibly TRBD2 (6 bases). The V end was cut by 6 bases, the J end by 2 bases, with 12 bases between. Germline lookup yields CDR1 LNHDA and CDR2 SQIVND (reference sequence). This CDR3 has 14 residues. The CDR3 DNA sequence: TGTGCCAGTAGAGATGCGGGGAACACAGATACGCAGTATTTT. It codes for CASRDAGNTDTQYF.

J is TRBJ1-1 and V is TRBV24-1; 9 bases match TRBD1. CDR1 and CDR2 from the germline V gene are KGHDR and SFDVKD. The CDR3 loop spans 15 amino acids. V lost 4 bases, J lost 1 base, and 3 bases stayed unmatched. The CDR3 spells CATSDGQGTNTEAFF. CDR3 DNA: TGTGCCACCAGTGACGGACAGGGGACGAACACTGAAGCTTTCTTT.

The chain uses TRBV24-1 and TRBJ2-2; 11 bases are shared with TRBD2. Trimming removed 7 bases from V and 0 bases from J; junction bases left unmatched: 6. From germline, CDR1 is KGHDR and CDR2 SFDVKD. The CDR3 runs 17 residues. CDR3 residues: CATSPASGGPNTGELFF. The CDR3 DNA reads TGTGCCACCAGCCCCGCTAGCGGGGGGCCGAACACCGGGGAGCTGTTTTTT.

This clone was recorded only once. This chain connects TRBV6-6 to TRBJ1-2; D perhaps matches TRBD1 (6 bases). CDR1 MNHNY and CDR2 SVGAGI come from the germline V gene (reference sequence). V shed 0 bases and J shed 7 bases, with 18 bases lying between them. CDR3 length equals 16 residues. The CDR3 bases are TGTGCCAGCAGTTACTCCCCCCACAGGGTTTTGAGTGGCTACACCTTC. The encoded protein is CASSYSPHRVLSGYTF.

The chain recombines TRBV27 with TRBJ1-3; D remains ambiguous. CDR1 and CDR2 from the germline V gene are MNHEY and SMNVEV (reference sequence). The CDR3 is 14 amino acids. Trimming took off 5 bases at V and 4 bases at J, with 12 bases between the two ends. The CDR3 DNA follows: TGTGCCAGCAGTCCGTCGGTCTCAGGAAACACCATATATTTT. Protein product: CASSPSVSGNTIYF.

V is TRBV29-1 and J is TRBJ2-2; D not certain. V lost 1 base and J lost 7, with 10 bases in between. The CDR3 loop spans 13 amino acids. Looked up from germline, CDR1 is SQVTM and CDR2 is ANQGSEA. The CDR3 nucleotides are TGCAGCGTTGAAGGGCTCCGGGTCGGGGAGCTGTTTTTT. This sequence encodes CSVEGLRVGELFF.

In its sample, this clone was seen once. In DNA, the CDR3 is TGTGCCTGGTTTCGGGACTCTGAGAACACTGAAGCTTTCTTT. It translates to CAWFRDSENTEAFF. This chain uses TRBV30 with TRBJ1-1; D possibly corresponds to TRBD1 (5 bases). Germline V gives CDR1 GTSNPN, CDR2 SVGIG (reference sequence). The CDR3 contains 14 residues. Trimming removed 5 bases from V and 1 base from J, with 14 bases in between.

The chain recombines TRBV4-1 with TRBJ2-1; D unresolved. The CDR3 contains 14 residues. CDR1 and CDR2 (germline): MGHRA, YSYEKL. The V gene lost 4 bases and the J gene lost 10 bases, with 17 bases spanning the gap. As DNA, the CDR3 is TGCGCCAGCAGCCGGTCCCCTCTAGAATTCGAGCAGTTCTTC. Translated, it gives CASSRSPLEFEQFF.

Regarding this clone: Other DNA sequences in the sample encode the same CDR3. The V call is TRBV9, the J call TRBJ2-2, with D hard to call. Trimming pared 0 bases from V and 0 bases from J, leaving 6 bases between. The CDR3 is 15 amino acids. Germline CDR1 SGDLS, CDR2 YYNGEE. In DNA form, the CDR3 reads TGTGCCAGCAGCGTAGGCAGGACGAACACCGGGGAGCTGTTTTTT. Translated, it gives CASSVGRTNTGELFF.

This clone occurred once. The V and J genes are TRBV21-1 and TRBJ2-7; TRBD2, the table's D call, was not compared with the DNA. TRBV21-1 is deemed a pseudogene. The CDR3 loop spans 17 amino acids. In DNA form, the CDR3 reads TGTGCCAGCAGCAAAGCGGGACTAGCGTGCGACCCCTACGAGCAGTACGTC. It specifies CASSKAGLACDPYEQYV.

This clone has ten or more counts. The chain employs TRBV18 and TRBJ2-7; 9 nucleotides match TRBD1. The CDR3 sequence is 15 residues long. V shed 3 bases and J 7 bases; nucleotides not matched to a gene: 10. From germline, CDR1 is KGHSH and CDR2 LQKENI. The CDR3 loop is CASSPRQGVDFEQYV. Here the CDR3 DNA reads TGTGCCAGCTCACCCCGACAGGGGGTAGATTTTGAGCAGTACGTC.